The present TCR beta chain was sequenced within a study of response to subunit inactivated influenza vaccine. In TCRdb, the RT-PCR reads were re-called with MiXCR into one record per CDR3 protein. The profile shows around 750,000 distinct CDR3 sequences, 21% of them singletons. This CDR3 is 13 amino acids long. V dropped 9 bases and J dropped 5; count of bases not matched to a gene: 3. This TCR derives from a man aged 45 to 65 who received an inactivated influenza vaccine. The gene calls are TRBV12-3 or TRBV12-4 and TRBJ2-3, with 12 bases lining up with TRBD2. The sequences come from PBMCs from blood, collected 5 days after vaccination. The CDR3 sequence is CASTTSGGDTQYF. CDR3 coding DNA: TGTGCCAGTACGACTAGCGGGGGAGATACGCAGTATTTT.